Listed here is a single T cell receptor beta chain. Its antigen is still unknown. TCRdb processed the RT-PCR reads anew with MiXCR; each CDR3 protein has one entry. The table records over 750,000 distinct CDR3 sequences, 21% of them present only once. This entry comes from a study of response to subunit inactivated influenza vaccine. Findings and limits, study-wide: Authors proposed each seasonal influenza vaccination draws in few new T cells.

The CDR3 sequence is 15 residues long. The germline V gene has CDR1 MNHEY and CDR2 SVGEGT. V shed 2 bases and J 4 bases; nucleotides not matched to a gene: 5. The TCR comes from a man aged 50 to 60 who received an inactivated influenza vaccine. The chain recombines TRBV6-2 or TRBV6-3 with TRBJ2-5; 9 bases are a match to TRBD2. Sequences were derived from PBMCs from blood, sampled more than 4 days after vaccination. The DNA of the CDR3 is TGTGCCAGCAGTTACGTAGGAGCGGGAGGAGAGACCCAGTACTTC. It specifies CASSYVGAGGETQYF.